This T cell receptor beta chain was observed in a study of blood T cell repertoires in COVID-19. Germline V CDR1 and CDR2: WSHSY, SAAADI. V lost 8 bases to trimming and J lost 3 bases, with 17 bases between them. The CDR3 sequence is 14 residues long. The sample holds one count of this clone. Assay: immunoSEQ multiplex PCR; the TCRdb copy retains only in-frame clones and omits some. The sample includes around 110,000 clones, 75% to 95% of them seen just once. The chain has TRBV10-2 and TRBJ2-7; D perhaps matches TRBD1 (6 bases). Sequencing was done on a sample of peripheral blood. The sequence came from a human donor with active COVID-19. The donor label of this sample is uncertain. CDR3 DNA: TGCGCCAGCCACAATACTACAGGGAACTACGAGCAGTACTTC. Its translation is CASHNTTGNYEQYF.